The T cell receptor beta chain described here comes from a study of control samples from healthy donors and cancer patients. Repertoires were generated with immunoSEQ multiplex PCR, while TCRdb's copy carries only in-frame clones and drops some. This sample has approximately 89,000 clones, with more than 75% found just once. Germline V CDR1 and CDR2: SGHNT, YYREEE (reference sequence). This CDR3 has 15 amino acids. V gave up 0 bases and J gave up 0 bases; unmatched junction bases: 2. The chain carries TRBV5-4 and TRBJ2-7, with 8 bases aligning to TRBD2. Sequencing was done on a sample of blood. The receptor was isolated from a woman between 35 and 50 years old in good health. The CDR3 here is CASSLVSGDSYEQYF. CDR3 coding DNA: TGTGCCAGCAGCTTGGTTAGCGGGGACTCCTACGAGCAGTACTTC.